The rows below give T cell receptor beta chains drawn from one sample of a study of shared clonotypes between healthy human individuals. Only in-frame clones appear in the TCRdb table, and some are missing; sequencing was by immunoSEQ multiplex PCR. The sample lists about 680,000 clones, about two thirds occurring once. The sequenced sample was memory CD4+ T cells sorted from blood. These receptor sequences come from a woman aged 30 to 39 in good health. The CDR3 runs from the conserved cysteine through the conserved F or W. D genes are given only for firm matches. The size field is filled for only some rows; it gives once, few, many or a size class.

j_gene	v_gene	d_gene	abundance	CDR3aa	CDR3nt
TRBJ2-7	TRBV27	.	.	CATSYRHGGEQYF	TGTGCCACCTCTTATAGGCACGGCGGCGAGCAGTACTTC
TRBJ2-1	TRBV5-1	.	.	CASLRGAGANEQFF	TGCGCCAGCCTCCGGGGAGCCGGGGCGAATGAGCAGTTCTTC
TRBJ2-1	TRBV2	.	.	CASRATTGSSYNEQFF	TGTGCCAGCCGAGCAACGACGGGCAGCTCCTACAATGAGCAGTTCTTC
TRBJ2-7	TRBV9	TRBD2	once	CASSTSSGRLYEQYF	TGTGCCAGCAGCACATCTAGCGGGAGATTGTACGAGCAGTACTTC
TRBJ1-6	TRBV28	.	.	CASSFVSQNNSPLHF	TGTGCCAGCAGTTTTGTATCCCAGAATAATTCACCCCTCCACTTT
TRBJ1-5	TRBV6-1	TRBD1	.	CASSAWTGEGQPQHF	TGTGCCAGCAGTGCCTGGACAGGGGAGGGACAGCCCCAGCATTTT
TRBJ2-6	TRBV7-2	.	.	CASSLVGPDFSGANVLTF	TGTGCCAGCAGCTTAGTAGGTCCGGACTTCTCTGGGGCCAACGTCCTGACTTTC
TRBJ1-2	TRBV28	.	.	CASTGGTLNYGYTF	TGTGCCAGCACCGGCGGGACCCTAAACTATGGCTACACCTTC
TRBJ1-5	TRBV19	.	.	CASSMVDFNQPQHF	TGTGCCAGTAGTATGGTGGACTTCAATCAGCCCCAGCATTTT
TRBJ2-7	TRBV10-2	.	once	CASSESGGDLYEQYF	TGCGCCAGCAGTGAGTCCGGCGGGGATTTATACGAGCAGTACTTC
TRBJ2-7	TRBV4-2	.	.	CASSQGSISVYEQYF	TGTGCCAGCAGCCAAGGTAGCATCTCCGTCTACGAGCAGTACTTC
TRBJ2-5	TRBV6-6	.	once	CASSYRAQETQYF	TGTGCCAGCAGTTACCGCGCGCAAGAGACCCAGTACTTC
TRBJ2-5	TRBV19	.	.	CASSIGQGPETQYF	TGTGCCAGTAGTATTGGGCAGGGGCCAGAGACCCAGTACTTC
TRBJ2-7	TRBV6-6	.	once	CASRLSLDPSYEQYF	TGTGCCAGCAGATTAAGCCTGGATCCCTCCTACGAGCAGTACTTC
TRBJ2-3	TRBV19	.	.	CASSIGSGSTDTQYF	TGTGCCAGTAGTATTGGGTCGGGAAGCACAGATACGCAGTATTTT
TRBJ1-1	TRBV10-3	TRBD1	.	CAISESHRGLVNTEAFF	TGTGCCATCAGTGAGTCCCACAGGGGGCTCGTGAACACTGAAGCTTTCTTT